The 28 T cell receptor beta chains given below trace back to one sample, sequenced in a study of blood T cells in healthy people across ages. A second PCR, run for about 6 to 12 cycles, used a sample-barcoded 5' primer plus a J-beta primer mix. TCRdb re-derived calls from the 5' RACE reads in MiXCR, one entry per CDR3 protein. Among around 1.1 million distinct CDR3 sequences listed, more than 30% were seen once. Sequencing was done on a sample of blood. These receptors were collected from a man in his late teens or twenties in good health.

This chain uses TRBV4-2 with TRBJ2-1, with D possibly being TRBD1 (6 bases). Germline assignment: CDR1 LGHNA and CDR2 YNFKEQ. Trimming removed 0 bases from V and 8 bases from J, with 11 bases in between. CDR3 length: 14 amino acids. This CDR3 reads CASSQETGWDEQFF. In nucleotides, the CDR3 is TGTGCCAGCAGCCAAGAGACAGGATGGGATGAGCAGTTCTTC.

This clonotype was picked up a small number of times. This chain links TRBV3-1 with TRBJ1-2, with D unresolved. The CDR3 spans 13 residues. Germline V lookup: CDR1 LGHDT, CDR2 YNNKEL (reference sequence). The germline V and J ends were trimmed by 4 bases and 4 bases, with 10 bases remaining between them. Here the CDR3 reads CASSPRRAYGYTF. CDR3 nucleotides: TGTGCCAGCAGCCCCCGAAGAGCCTATGGCTACACCTTC. The entire variable domain, with the rest obtained from reference TRBV3-1 and TRBJ1-2, is as follows: DTAVSQTPKYLVTQMGNDKSIKCEQNLGHDTMYWYKQDSKKFLKIMFSYNNKELIINETVPNRFSPKSPDKAHLNLHINSLELGDSAVYFCASSPRRAYGYTFGSGTRLTVV.

The rearrangement links TRBV27 to TRBJ1-1, with unresolved D. The CDR3 has 13 amino acids. The V gene's germline CDR1 is MNHEY and CDR2 SMNVEV (reference sequence). V lost 0 bases, J lost 5 bases, and 7 bases lay in between. The CDR3 spells CASSLSLGTEAFF. In nucleotides, the CDR3 is TGTGCCAGCAGTTTATCTCTGGGTACTGAAGCTTTCTTT.

The rearrangement links TRBV5-1 to TRBJ2-5; TRBD1 or TRBD2 may be the D gene (5 bases each). Trimming stripped 3 bases from V and 4 bases from J, with 10 bases between. The length of the CDR3 is 13 residues. From germline, CDR1 is SGHRS and CDR2 YFSETQ. The CDR3 is CASSWDPAETQYF. CDR3 coding DNA: TGCGCCAGCAGCTGGGACCCAGCAGAGACCCAGTACTTC.

This clonotype was picked up a small number of times. The chain has TRBV6-5 and TRBJ2-3; D may match TRBD1 or TRBD2 (5 bases each). CDR1 MNHEY and CDR2 SVGAGI come from the germline V gene. The CDR3 loop spans 13 amino acids. Trimming left V 2 bases short and J 7 bases short, with 10 bases between. The CDR3 coding sequence is TGTGCCAGCAGTTACGGGACCGAGAATACGCAGTATTTT. This sequence encodes CASSYGTENTQYF.

V usage is TRBV28 and J usage is TRBJ2-7; possibly TRBD2 for D (5 bases). The V gene lost 11 bases and the J gene lost 2 bases, with 19 bases spanning the gap. Germline CDR1 is MDHEN and CDR2 is SYDVKM. The CDR3 has 14 residues. The DNA for the CDR3 is TGTGCCTCCTCCTTCGGGGAACCACCCTACGAGCAGTACTTC. Amino acid sequence: CASSFGEPPYEQYF. Together with reference TRBV28 and TRBJ2-7, the CDR3 gives the full variable domain: DVKVTQSSRYLVKRTGEKVFLECVQDMDHENMFWYRQDPGLGLRLIYFSYDVKMKEKGDIPEGYSVSREKKERFSLILESASTNQTSMYLCASSFGEPPYEQYFGPGTRLTVT.

This clonotype was counted many times. V gene TRBV7-2 combines with J gene TRBJ2-5; 7 bases fit TRBD1. The CDR3 is 14 residues long. Germline assignment: CDR1 SGHTA and CDR2 FQGNSA. The CDR3 nucleotides are TGTTCTCAATACCCCGGGACAGCACAAGAGACCCAGTACTTC. Protein: CSQYPGTAQETQYF.

The chain joins TRBV28 to TRBJ2-2, with D maybe TRBD2 (5 bases). Trimming took 9 bases from V and 2 from J, leaving 10 bases between them. This CDR3 has 13 amino acids. Germline V gene lookup returns CDR1 MDHEN and CDR2 SYDVKM. CDR3 nucleotides: TGTGCCAGTACTGAGGGTAACACCGGGGAGCTGTTTTTT. This translates into CASTEGNTGELFF.

This clonotype was counted a few times. The chain employs TRBV20-1 and TRBJ2-5; TRBD2 is a possible D gene (7 bases). CDR1 and CDR2 from the germline V gene are DFQATT and SNEGSKA (reference sequence). The CDR3 sequence is 15 residues long. V was cut by 6 bases and J by 0 bases, with 17 bases left in between. The DNA of the CDR3 is TGCAGTGCGAATCAAGGGGGGGGAAACCAAGAGACCCAGTACTTC. Translated, it gives CSANQGGGNQETQYF.

The chain has TRBV7-9 and TRBJ2-3; TRBD2 aligns across 12 bases. The CDR3 sequence is 19 residues long. V shed 4 bases and J 5 bases; nucleotides not matched to a gene: 16. Germline V gene lookup returns CDR1 SEHNR and CDR2 FQNEAQ (reference sequence). The CDR3 DNA sequence: TGTGCCAGCAGCTCCTGGGGCACTTCGACTAGCGGGGGTGGAGATACGCAGTATTTT. It specifies CASSSWGTSTSGGGDTQYF.

The rearrangement joins TRBV2 to TRBJ2-1; 7 nucleotides line up with TRBD1. Germline V CDR1 and CDR2: SNHLY, FYNNEI. The junction had 6 bases not matched to a gene; V was cut back by 5 bases and J by 2 bases. The CDR3 sequence is 15 residues long. CDR3 coding DNA: TGTGCCAGCAGTCCCGGGACAGATCCCTACAATGAGCAGTTCTTC. Residues: CASSPGTDPYNEQFF.

This chain connects TRBV5-1 to TRBJ2-3; 7 bases agree with TRBD1. V trimming: 3 bases; J trimming: 0 bases; junction bases outside the gene matches: 4. The CDR3 consists of 15 residues. Per germline, CDR1 SGHRS and CDR2 YFSETQ. CDR3 in amino acids: CASSYGTASTDTQYF. The CDR3 DNA reads as TGCGCCAGCAGCTACGGGACAGCTAGCACAGATACGCAGTATTTT.

CDR3 sequence: CASSYSGGKETQYF. CDR3 bases: TGTGCCAGCAGTTACTCTGGCGGAAAAGAGACCCAGTACTTC. The genes are TRBV6-2 or TRBV6-3 and TRBJ2-5, with D unresolved. V gave up 0 bases and J gave up 3 bases, with 8 bases separating them. CDR3 size: 14 residues. Germline lookup yields CDR1 MNHEY and CDR2 SVGEGT.

This clonotype was seen once. The chain recombines TRBV28 with TRBJ2-3; tentatively, D is TRBD1 (6 bases). The CDR3 has 14 amino acids. Trimming removed 8 bases from V and 0 bases from J, with 12 bases in between. Germline V lookup: CDR1 MDHEN, CDR2 SYDVKM. CDR3 nucleotides: TGTGCCAGCGGGACACTCATTAGCACAGATACGCAGTATTTT. This sequence encodes CASGTLISTDTQYF.

This clonotype appeared a few times. The chain carries TRBV20-1 and TRBJ1-2, with no clear D. The germline V and J ends were trimmed by 0 bases and 9 bases, with 8 bases remaining between them. The germline CDR1 and CDR2 sequences are DFQATT and SNEGSKA (reference sequence). The CDR3 is 11 residues long. The CDR3 sequence: CSARDSQSYTF. The DNA for the CDR3 is TGCAGTGCTAGAGATTCCCAGAGCTACACCTTC.

Concerning this clonotype: One base away lies a much larger clone, so this may be a sequencing read error. CDR3 sequence reads: CASSRDRNYDEQYF. The CDR3 DNA follows: TGTGCCAGCAGCCGGGACAGGAATTACGATGAGCAGTACTTC. The genes are TRBV12-3 or TRBV12-4 and TRBJ2-5; TRBD1 agrees at 8 bases. The CDR3 is 14 residues long. Trimming at V came to 6 bases and at J to 11 bases, leaving 14 bases not matched to a gene.

The rearrangement uses TRBV4-2 and TRBJ2-3; no reliable D call. The CDR3 spans 14 residues. V was clipped by 4 bases and J by 4 bases, with 12 bases between them. Germline CDR1 and CDR2: LGHNA and YNFKEQ. The CDR3 DNA reads TGTGCCAGCAGCCGAGTCCACAGCGCAGATACGCAGTATTTT. Translated, it gives CASSRVHSADTQYF.

The chain employs TRBV11-2 and TRBJ2-3; 11 nucleotides line up with TRBD2. Germline loops: CDR1 SGHAT, CDR2 FQNNGV. The V and J ends lost 8 bases and 5 bases, in that order; junction bases with no gene match: 15. The CDR3 totals 17 residues. The CDR3 spells CASSSSPLAGGRDTQYF. The CDR3 coding sequence is TGTGCCAGCTCGTCCTCCCCTCTAGCGGGGGGCCGAGATACGCAGTATTTT.

J is TRBJ1-4 and V is TRBV12-3 or TRBV12-4; possible D gene TRBD1, 6 bases. V lost 10 bases to trimming and J lost 8 bases, with 17 bases between them. This CDR3 comprises 13 residues. The CDR3 loop is CATRGEGGEKLFF. The CDR3 nucleotides are TGTGCCACTAGGGGGGAGGGTGGCGAAAAACTGTTTTTT.

The chain carries TRBV12-3 or TRBV12-4 and TRBJ1-2, with D perhaps matching TRBD1 (5 bases). V lost 5 bases and J lost 2, with 15 bases in between. The CDR3 consists of 15 residues. This CDR3 is CASSGPQGLNYGYTF. The CDR3 DNA sequence: TGTGCCAGCAGTGGACCCCAGGGACTCAACTATGGCTACACCTTC.

The chain combines TRBV6-5 with TRBJ2-5; D call uncertain. The germline gives CDR1 MNHEY, CDR2 SVGAGI. The V gene lost 8 bases and the J gene lost 12 bases, with 16 bases spanning the gap. The CDR3 has 11 amino acids. CDR3 DNA: TGTGCCAGCGGCGACTCCTCGTCGGAGTACTTC. Translated, it gives CASGDSSSEYF.

This clonotype has just a few counts. This CDR3 reads CASSLRTHSTNEKLFF. The CDR3 bases are TGCGCCAGCAGCTTAAGGACTCATTCAACTAATGAAAAACTGTTTTTT. The chain couples TRBV5-1 to TRBJ1-4; no firm D call. CDR3 length equals 16 residues. Trimming pared 2 bases from V and 0 bases from J, leaving 11 bases between. CDR1 and CDR2 (germline): SGHRS, YFSETQ. Complete variable domain (other parts from reference TRBV5-1 and TRBJ1-4): KAGVTQTPRYLIKTRGQQVTLSCSPISGHRSVSWYQQTPGQGLQFLFEYFSETQRNKGNFPGRFSGRQFSNSRSEMNVSTLELGDSALYLCASSLRTHSTNEKLFFGSGTQLSVL.

This clonotype was found a few times. V usage is TRBV7-6 and J usage is TRBJ1-3; no reliable D call. CDR3 length equals 15 residues. The V end lost 1 base, the J end lost 0 bases, and 7 bases lay between the germline ends. Germline lookup yields CDR1 SGHVS and CDR2 FNYEAQ. The CDR3 DNA sequence: TGTGCCAGCAGCTTAGACGGAGGCTCTGGAAACACCATATATTTT. Its protein product is CASSLDGGSGNTIYF. The variable domain in full, completed from reference TRBV7-6 and TRBJ1-3, reads GAGVSQSPRYKVTKRGQDVALRCDPISGHVSLYWYRQALGQGPEFLTYFNYEAQQDKSGLPNDRFSAERPEGSISTLTIQRTEQRDSAMYRCASSLDGGSGNTIYFGEGSWLTVV.

This clonotype has only a few counts. The chain has TRBV7-2 and TRBJ2-7; D uncertain. Trimming pared 1 base from V and 7 bases from J, leaving 8 bases between. The CDR3 contains 12 residues. Germline V lookup: CDR1 SGHTA, CDR2 FQGNSA. The chain's CDR3 is CASSLGFGEQYF. In DNA form, the CDR3 reads TGTGCCAGCAGCTTAGGCTTCGGAGAGCAGTACTTC.

The V and J genes are TRBV5-5 and TRBJ1-6; no firm D call. The V end was cut by 0 bases, the J end by 6 bases, with 7 bases between. Germline CDR1 and CDR2: SGHKS and YYEKEE (reference sequence). CDR3 size: 14 residues. CDR3: CASSLVLANSPLHF. CDR3 DNA: TGTGCCAGCAGCTTGGTTCTCGCTAATTCACCCCTCCACTTT.

This clonotype was seen only a few times. The chain links TRBV12-3 or TRBV12-4 to TRBJ2-2; the D gene is possibly TRBD1 (8 bases). CDR3 length: 16 amino acids. The V and J ends lost 7 bases and 6 bases respectively, with 21 bases between them. CDR3 sequence: CASTEAGQVNAGELFF. For the CDR3, the DNA is TGTGCCAGCACCGAAGCGGGACAGGTCAACGCCGGGGAGCTGTTTTTT.

J is TRBJ2-1 and V is TRBV27; perhaps TRBD2 as D (5 bases). V lost 10 bases and J lost 7, with 20 bases in between. Germline V gives CDR1 MNHEY, CDR2 SMNVEV (reference sequence). The CDR3 covers 14 residues. CDR3 DNA sequence: TGTGCCAACAGCAGTAGACGGGAAGGGAATGAGCAGTTCTTC. This translates into CANSSRREGNEQFF.

This clonotype was counted once. V and J are TRBV29-1 and TRBJ1-1, with D tentatively TRBD1 (5 bases). The CDR3 extends over 13 amino acids. The V gene's germline CDR1 is SQVTM and CDR2 ANQGSEA. Deletions cut 4 bases from V and 1 base from J, with 10 bases between. DNA for the CDR3: TGCAGCGTTGGTCGGCAGGGGAACACTGAAGCTTTCTTT. Amino acid sequence: CSVGRQGNTEAFF.